These T cell receptor beta chains were read from a single sample in a study of T cells in Graves' hyperthyroidism and ophthalmopathy. MiXCR, applied by TCRdb to the multiplex PCR reads, yields one record per CDR3 protein. The sample holds roughly 580,000 distinct CDR3 sequences, approximately 15% seen once. The sample consisted of blood. These receptors were obtained from a woman in her 30s with Graves' hyperthyroidism that later progressed to Graves' ophthalmopathy. Each CDR3 is given with its conserved first and last residue. The D gene is left open where the match is weak. Clone sizes are given selectively: once, few, many, or a class where the clone is expanded.

15 NA many TRBJ1-6 TRBV27 CASSGGDSYNSPLHF TGTGCCAGCAGTGGGGGGGACTCCTATAATTCACCCCTCCACTTT
13 NA NA TRBJ1-2 TRBV19 CASIGTGNYGYTF TGTGCCAGTATAGGTACAGGGAACTATGGCTACACCTTC
15 NA few TRBJ2-2 TRBV12-3/TRBV12-4 CASSKGPPNTGELFF TGTGCCAGCAGTAAGGGACCTCCGAACACCGGGGAGCTGTTTTTT
13 TRBD1 NA TRBJ2-7 TRBV12-5 CASGYDRGYEQYF TGTGCTAGTGGTTACGACAGGGGCTACGAGCAGTACTTC
16 TRBD2 NA TRBJ2-3 TRBV15 CATSSAGIAGADTQYF TGTGCCACCAGCAGTGCCGGGATAGCGGGAGCCGATACGCAGTATTTT
14 NA NA TRBJ2-2 TRBV10-3 CATLAPFSSGELFF TGTGCCACCTTAGCCCCTTTTTCGAGCGGGGAGCTGTTTTTT
19 NA few TRBJ2-5 TRBV28 CASSLTLWGGVSPQETQYF TGTGCCAGCAGTCTAACCCTTTGGGGTGGAGTTAGTCCCCAAGAGACCCAGTACTTC
15 TRBD2 few TRBJ2-1 TRBV12-3/TRBV12-4 CASSPTLAGANEQFF TGTGCCAGCAGTCCCACTCTAGCGGGAGCTAATGAGCAGTTCTTC
15 NA many TRBJ1-1 TRBV5-1 CASSLDRVGLNEAFF TGCGCCAGCAGCTTGGACAGGGTAGGACTGAATGAAGCTTTCTTT
14 NA many TRBJ2-3 TRBV7-9 CASSEDTVSATQYF TGTGCCAGCAGCGAGGACACAGTGTCGGCTACGCAGTATTTT
12 NA many TRBJ2-3 TRBV3-1 CASSPALDTQYF TGTGCCAGCAGCCCGGCCCTAGATACGCAGTATTTT
15 TRBD2 NA TRBJ2-3 TRBV18 CASSPTSGMADTQYF TGTGCCAGCTCACCAACTAGCGGGATGGCAGATACGCAGTATTTT
11 NA NA TRBJ1-1 TRBV6-2/TRBV6-3 CASLTRTGAFF TGTGCCAGCCTAACTCGGACCGGCGCTTTCTTT
15 NA NA TRBJ2-7 TRBV18 CASSRFAGILDEQYF TGTGCCAGCTCACGTTTCGCGGGGATCCTGGACGAGCAGTACTTC
16 TRBD2 many TRBJ2-7 TRBV6-2/TRBV6-3 CASSYGLVTSGYEQYF TGTGCCAGCAGTTACGGGTTGGTGACTAGCGGTTACGAGCAGTACTTC
14 NA many TRBJ1-1 TRBV20-1 CSASPGPLGTEAFF TGCAGTGCTAGTCCCGGACCCCTCGGCACTGAAGCTTTCTTT
15 NA many TRBJ1-5 TRBV27 CASRLQGYSNQPQHF TGTGCCAGCAGATTACAGGGTTATAGCAATCAGCCCCAGCATTTT
15 NA many TRBJ2-1 TRBV12-5 CASGLVSGHFNEQFF TGTGCTAGTGGTTTGGTATCCGGACACTTTAATGAGCAGTTCTTC
15 TRBD2 many TRBJ2-3 TRBV13 CASMPLAGPTDTQYF TGTGCCAGCATGCCTCTAGCGGGACCCACAGATACGCAGTATTTT
15 TRBD2 many TRBJ2-7 TRBV7-9 CASSSTSAPTYEQYF TGTGCCAGCAGCTCCACTAGCGCGCCTACCTACGAGCAGTACTTC
15 NA NA TRBJ2-7 TRBV12-3/TRBV12-4 CASTNQVGGWYEQYF TGTGCCAGCACCAACCAGGTGGGGGGCTGGTACGAGCAGTACTTC
13 NA many TRBJ2-1 TRBV5-6 CASSTHTRNEQFF TGTGCCAGCAGCACCCACACTAGGAATGAGCAGTTCTTC
15 NA few TRBJ1-2 TRBV7-2 CASSLPGGPVVGYTF TGTGCCAGCAGCTTGCCGGGGGGACCCGTTGTGGGCTACACCTTC
15 NA many TRBJ2-1 TRBV7-2 CASSPMEGSYNEQFF TGTGCCAGCAGCCCTATGGAGGGCTCCTACAATGAGCAGTTCTTC
15 TRBD1 many TRBJ2-3 TRBV20-1 CSARDDRAATDTQYF TGCAGTGCTAGAGATGACAGGGCAGCAACAGATACGCAGTATTTT
19 NA NA TRBJ2-6 TRBV6-5 CASSYSSSPSFGGANVLTF TGTGCCAGCAGTTACTCTTCTAGTCCCAGTTTTGGTGGGGCCAACGTCCTGACTTTC
16 TRBD2 many TRBJ2-1 TRBV7-8 CASSPAVSGTNNEQFF TGTGCCAGCAGTCCTGCGGTGTCCGGGACTAACAATGAGCAGTTCTTC
12 NA NA TRBJ2-5 TRBV20-1 CSARGGSETQYF TGCAGTGCTAGAGGGGGATCAGAGACCCAGTACTTC
13 TRBD1 many TRBJ1-2 TRBV7-2 CASSSRTGDGYTF TGTGCCAGCAGCTCCCGTACAGGGGATGGCTACACCTTC
13 NA many TRBJ2-7 TRBV20-1 CSARVPGTYEQYF TGCAGTGCTAGAGTCCCAGGGACATACGAGCAGTACTTC
14 NA many TRBJ2-3 TRBV3-1 CASSLSLSADTQYF TGTGCCAGCAGCCTCTCCCTTTCAGCAGATACGCAGTATTTT
18 NA many TRBJ2-3 TRBV5-1 CASSWPEGQSAGTDTQYF TGCGCCAGCAGCTGGCCCGAGGGTCAAAGTGCGGGCACAGATACGCAGTATTTT
14 TRBD2 many TRBJ2-1 TRBV28 CATTLAGAFDEQFF TGTGCCACGACCCTAGCGGGAGCATTCGATGAGCAGTTCTTC
15 NA many TRBJ1-5 TRBV3-1 CASSRGRQQNQPQHF TGTGCCAGCAGTCGGGGGAGGCAACAGAATCAGCCCCAGCATTTT
16 NA NA TRBJ1-2 TRBV5-4 CASTFSLAQETYGYTF TGTGCCAGCACCTTCTCCCTTGCACAGGAAACCTATGGCTACACCTTC